Given below is one T cell receptor beta chain in context. These data are taken from a study of shared clonotypes between healthy human individuals. Study-wide context: Samples came from two female and a few male donors aged 18 to 49.

The germline V and J ends were trimmed by 2 bases and 2 bases, with 21 bases remaining between them. The CDR3 is 18 amino acids. CDR1 and CDR2 from the germline V gene are MNHGY and SAAAGT. Deep-level settings were used for running the assay. The authors' processing: Filtering differed for immunoSEQ, which gave only junction sequences without quality scores. Data came from immunoSEQ multiplex PCR; TCRdb stores just in-frame clones and leaves some out. V and J calls and clone size are copied from that table; D and trimming were computed from the DNA. The sample contains 600,000 to 750,000 clones, 72% of which appear only once.

V gene TRBV6-8 combines with J gene TRBJ2-5, with D possibly being TRBD2 (5 bases). This TCR was sampled from a woman in her twenties or thirties in good health. The material sequenced was memory CD4+ T cells sorted from blood. Subset denoted: CD45RA-negative fraction. CDR3 in amino acids: CASSYPFPAEDSQETQYF. DNA for the CDR3: TGTGCCAGCAGTTACCCTTTTCCAGCGGAGGACTCTCAAGAGACCCAGTACTTC.